Listed below are T cell receptor beta chains from one sample, sequenced in a study of blood T cells in healthy people across ages. TCRdb fed the 5' RACE reads into MiXCR, producing one record per CDR3 protein. The sample has about 750,000 distinct CDR3 sequences, about 53% seen once. Input material: blood. All receptors derive from a man at least 80 years old in good health. The CDR3 runs from the conserved cysteine through the conserved F or W. A D gene is named only where the DNA matches it firmly. Size values are once, few and many counts, or a class for expanded clones, and some rows have none.

V: TRBV5-1
J: TRBJ2-7
D: TRBD2
size: -
DNA: TGCGCCAGCAGCTGGGGTTTAGCGGGCGAATCTTACGAGCAGTACTTC
CDR3: CASSWGLAGESYEQYF

V: TRBV29-1
J: TRBJ2-5
D: -
size: -
DNA: TGCAGCGCCTTACCTGCTGACGGCCAAGAGACCCAGTACTTC
CDR3: CSALPADGQETQYF

V: TRBV20-1
J: TRBJ2-2
D: -
size: -
DNA: TGCAGTGCTAGCGGCCAGAACGCCGGGGAGCTGTTTTTT
CDR3: CSASGQNAGELFF

V: TRBV24-1
J: TRBJ2-3
D: TRBD2
size: -
DNA: TGTGCCACCAGTGAACTGACTAGCGGGAGGGCCTTAGATACGCAGTATTTT
CDR3: CATSELTSGRALDTQYF

V: TRBV27
J: TRBJ1-2
D: -
size: -
DNA: TGTGCCAGCAGTTTATCAGGGATAGGGGCCTATGGCTACACCTTC
CDR3: CASSLSGIGAYGYTF

V: TRBV2
J: TRBJ2-7
D: -
size: -
DNA: TGTGCCAGCAGTGAATGGGGTAGGGATGGCGAGCAGTACTTC
CDR3: CASSEWGRDGEQYF

V: TRBV9
J: TRBJ2-7
D: TRBD1
size: -
DNA: TGTGCCAGCACCGAGAGACAGGGCTGGTACGAGCAGTACTTC
CDR3: CASTERQGWYEQYF

V: TRBV14
J: TRBJ1-1
D: -
size: -
DNA: TGTGCCAGCGGCCCGGGGGTCAATATGGGGAACACTGAAGCTTTCTTT
CDR3: CASGPGVNMGNTEAFF

V: TRBV15
J: TRBJ1-4
D: -
size: few
DNA: TGTGCCACCAGCAGAGATGCTTCATTTAATTGGGGTCGCGAAAAACTGTTTTTT
CDR3: CATSRDASFNWGREKLFF

V: TRBV5-1
J: TRBJ2-7
D: TRBD1
size: -
DNA: TGCGCCAGCAGCGCGTCCGGGACAGGGATCGACGAGCAGTACTTC
CDR3: CASSASGTGIDEQYF

V: TRBV3-1
J: TRBJ2-1
D: TRBD1
size: few
DNA: TGTGCCAGCAGCGTACAGGGGGCTGGGAAGTACAATGAGCAGTTCTTC
CDR3: CASSVQGAGKYNEQFF

V: TRBV5-1
J: TRBJ1-4
D: -
size: -
DNA: TGCGCCAGCAGCTTGGGGGTCTCCTCAACTAATGAAAAACTGTTTTTT
CDR3: CASSLGVSSTNEKLFF

V: TRBV6-1
J: TRBJ2-7
D: -
size: -
DNA: TGTGCCAGCAGTGAAGGTACCGGGTTACCCTACGAGCAGTACTTC
CDR3: CASSEGTGLPYEQYF

V: TRBV14
J: TRBJ1-2
D: -
size: -
DNA: TGTGCCAGCAACCAATCCCGGCGGGGCTACACCTTC
CDR3: CASNQSRRGYTF

V: TRBV6-7
J: TRBJ2-1
D: TRBD2
size: -
DNA: TGTGCCAGCAGTACCATACCGGGACTAGACAATGAGCAGTTCTTC
CDR3: CASSTIPGLDNEQFF

V: TRBV14
J: TRBJ2-3
D: TRBD2
size: few
DNA: TGTGCCAGCAGTTCCGGGACTAGGGGCAGATACGCGTATTTT
CDR3: CASSSGTRGRYAYF

V: TRBV11-2
J: TRBJ1-1
D: TRBD1
size: -
DNA: TGTGCCAGCAGCTTACAGAGACGAGGACAGGGGATGGCTGAAGCTTTCTTT
CDR3: CASSLQRRGQGMAEAFF

V: TRBV18
J: TRBJ1-2
D: TRBD1
size: -
DNA: TGTGCCAGCTCACCACCGGGGACAGGGACTACGAATGGCTACACCTTC
CDR3: CASSPPGTGTTNGYTF

V: TRBV20-1
J: TRBJ2-7
D: -
size: -
DNA: TGCAGTGCTAGCACCGGGACGATGTCCTACGAGCAGTACTTC
CDR3: CSASTGTMSYEQYF

V: TRBV7-3
J: TRBJ2-1
D: -
size: -
DNA: TGTGCCAGCAGCTTAATGGCGGGTCACTACAATGAGCAGTTCTTC
CDR3: CASSLMAGHYNEQFF

V: TRBV6-1
J: TRBJ2-1
D: -
size: few
DNA: TGTGCCAGCAGTCCCCGGGAGAATGAGCAGTTCTTC
CDR3: CASSPRENEQFF

V: TRBV20-1
J: TRBJ2-1
D: -
size: few
DNA: TGCAGTGCTCTTGTTGGAGGGTCTTCCTTTTATAATGAGCAGTTCTTC
CDR3: CSALVGGSSFYNEQFF

V: TRBV12-3/TRBV12-4
J: TRBJ2-7
D: -
size: -
DNA: TGTGCCAGCAGTTTAATGCGGGGCGAGCAGTACTTC
CDR3: CASSLMRGEQYF

V: TRBV30
J: TRBJ1-5
D: -
size: -
DNA: TGTGCCTGGAGTGTGCCCCCTCTGGGACCCCAGCATTTT
CDR3: CAWSVPPLGPQHF

V: TRBV15
J: TRBJ1-2
D: -
size: -
DNA: TGTGCCACCAGCAGAGACAGGGTTGGCTACACCTTC
CDR3: CATSRDRVGYTF

V: TRBV12-3/TRBV12-4
J: TRBJ1-2
D: -
size: once
DNA: TGTGCCAGCAGTCCGGCGTCAGGGAGTGGCTACACCTTC
CDR3: CASSPASGSGYTF

V: TRBV24-1
J: TRBJ2-1
D: TRBD1
size: -
DNA: TGTGCCACCAGTGATTCCAGGGGGCGCTTGCAGTTCTTC
CDR3: CATSDSRGRLQFF

V: TRBV27
J: TRBJ2-1
D: TRBD1
size: many
DNA: TGTGCCAGCAGTTTAGACAGGGTTCGAAATGAGCAGTTCTTC
CDR3: CASSLDRVRNEQFF

V: TRBV29-1
J: TRBJ2-3
D: TRBD1
size: many
DNA: TGCAGCGTTGTGTGGGGACAGGAGGACACAGATACGCAGTATTTT
CDR3: CSVVWGQEDTDTQYF

V: TRBV24-1
J: TRBJ2-5
D: TRBD1
size: -
DNA: TGTGCCACCAGTGACCCCCCCCGGGACAGGGGGCGAGAGACCCAGTACTTC
CDR3: CATSDPPRDRGRETQYF

V: TRBV6-2/TRBV6-3
J: TRBJ2-2
D: -
size: few
DNA: TGTGCCAGCAGCCCCGGACAATTGAACACCGGGGAGCTGTTTTTT
CDR3: CASSPGQLNTGELFF

V: TRBV12-3/TRBV12-4
J: TRBJ2-1
D: TRBD2
size: -
DNA: TGTGCCAGCAGTTTCAGCGGGAGGGCCCACAATGAGCAGTTCTTC
CDR3: CASSFSGRAHNEQFF

V: TRBV6-1
J: TRBJ2-7
D: -
size: -
DNA: TGTGCCAGCAGTGGTAGGACAGCTACGAAGCAGTACTTC
CDR3: CASSGRTATKQYF

V: TRBV2
J: TRBJ2-7
D: TRBD2
size: -
DNA: TGTGCCTCCCTGGGGGTTAGCGGGAGTCGGTACGAGCAGTACTTC
CDR3: CASLGVSGSRYEQYF

V: TRBV10-2
J: TRBJ2-2
D: -
size: -
DNA: TGCGCCAGCAAACTTCTCGTCACCGGGGAGCTGTTTTTT
CDR3: CASKLLVTGELFF

V: TRBV6-6
J: TRBJ2-1
D: TRBD2
size: few
DNA: TGTGCCAGCAGTTCGGGACTAGCGGCTCAGCAGTTCTTC
CDR3: CASSSGLAAQQFF

V: TRBV7-9
J: TRBJ2-3
D: TRBD2
size: few
DNA: TGTGCCAGCAGCTTAGAAGGAGCGGGGGTCAAGTATTTT
CDR3: CASSLEGAGVKYF

V: TRBV12-3/TRBV12-4
J: TRBJ2-3
D: -
size: few
DNA: TGTGCCAGCAGCTCGGAGTACAGATACGCGTATTTT
CDR3: CASSSEYRYAYF

V: TRBV6-5
J: TRBJ2-1
D: TRBD2
size: -
DNA: TGTGCCAGCAGTTCCTTTCTAGCGGGAGTTGAGCAGTTCTTC
CDR3: CASSSFLAGVEQFF